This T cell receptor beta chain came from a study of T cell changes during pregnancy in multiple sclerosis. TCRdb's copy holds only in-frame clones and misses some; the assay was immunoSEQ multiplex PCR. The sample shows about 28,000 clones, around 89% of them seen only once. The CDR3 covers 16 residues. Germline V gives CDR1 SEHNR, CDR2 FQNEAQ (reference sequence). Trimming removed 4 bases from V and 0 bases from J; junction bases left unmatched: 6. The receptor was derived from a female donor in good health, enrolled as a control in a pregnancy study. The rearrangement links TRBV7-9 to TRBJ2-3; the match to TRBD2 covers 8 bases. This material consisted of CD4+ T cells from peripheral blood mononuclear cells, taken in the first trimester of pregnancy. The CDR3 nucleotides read TGTGCCAGCAGCTATACTAGCGGCGCTAGCACAGATACGCAGTATTTT. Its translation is CASSYTSGASTDTQYF.